A selection of T cell receptor beta chains follows, all from one sample in a study of blood T cells in healthy people across ages. One entry per CDR3 protein results from TCRdb running MiXCR on the 5' RACE reads. The sample shows some 930,000 distinct CDR3 sequences, roughly 29% of them seen only once. These same data were also listed under a study on T cells of mothers and their children.

The sample taken for sequencing was blood. The receptors were gathered from a woman aged 35 to 49 in good health. The CDR3 runs from the conserved cysteine through the conserved F or W. The D gene is left open where the match is weak. Only some rows state a clone size, as once, few, many or a class for expanded clones.

d_call clone_size j_call v_call cdr3_aa cdr3_nt
NA once TRBJ1-1 TRBV11-2 CVSSSLGGPTEAFF TGTGTCAGCAGCTCTTTAGGGGGTCCCACTGAAGCTTTCTTT
TRBD1 NA TRBJ1-5 TRBV10-3 CAISVTGGNQPQHF TGTGCCATCAGCGTCACAGGGGGAAATCAGCCCCAGCATTTT
NA NA TRBJ1-2 TRBV3-1 CASSQDYRGFGYTF TGTGCCAGCAGCCAAGATTATAGAGGGTTTGGCTACACCTTC
NA many TRBJ2-7 TRBV29-1 CSVAGDLSEQYF TGCAGCGTTGCTGGGGACCTCTCCGAGCAGTACTTC
TRBD2 NA TRBJ2-1 TRBV4-2 CASSRDSGEAYNEQFF TGTGCCAGCAGCCGAGATAGCGGGGAGGCCTACAATGAGCAGTTCTTC
NA NA TRBJ2-7 TRBV6-2/TRBV6-3 CASSRFGDGGYEQYF TGTGCCAGCAGCCGCTTCGGGGATGGGGGTTACGAGCAGTACTTC
NA few TRBJ1-2 TRBV12-3/TRBV12-4 CASSPLWGGSRGNYGYTF TGTGCCAGCAGTCCCCTATGGGGGGGGAGTCGGGGTAACTATGGCTACACCTTC
NA many TRBJ2-1 TRBV7-2 CASSQPRGWNEQFF TGTGCCAGCAGCCAACCCCGGGGGTGGAATGAGCAGTTCTTC
TRBD1 NA TRBJ2-7 TRBV9 CASSGGQGSGEQYF TGTGCCAGCAGCGGAGGACAGGGTTCCGGCGAGCAGTACTTC
NA few TRBJ1-1 TRBV18 CASSHANTEAFF TGTGCCAGCTCACACGCGAACACTGAAGCTTTCTTT
NA many TRBJ2-7 TRBV27 CASSWKGGYEQYF TGTGCCAGCAGTTGGAAAGGGGGTTACGAGCAGTACTTC
NA NA TRBJ1-1 TRBV5-1 CASSPDEGDNTEAFF TGCGCCAGCAGCCCGGACGAAGGGGACAACACTGAAGCTTTCTTT
NA few TRBJ2-2 TRBV7-2 CASSPRIGELFF TGTGCCAGCAGCCCTAGGATCGGGGAGCTGTTTTTT
NA NA TRBJ2-5 TRBV5-1 CASSPLGTKETQYF TGCGCCAGCAGCCCCCTTGGCACCAAAGAGACCCAGTACTTC
NA NA TRBJ2-1 TRBV20-1 CSASPPGRSYNEQFF TGCAGTGCTTCGCCTCCGGGACGGAGCTACAATGAGCAGTTCTTC
NA once TRBJ2-7 TRBV20-1 CSARGGAGSSYEQYF TGCAGTGCTAGAGGTGGTGCGGGGAGCTCTTACGAGCAGTACTTC
TRBD2 once TRBJ2-3 TRBV20-1 CSARGGLAGGRQYF TGCAGTGCTAGGGGAGGACTAGCGGGGGGGCGGCAGTATTTT
NA few TRBJ2-5 TRBV29-1 CSVDPLRRRSETQYF TGCAGCGTTGATCCTCTCCGTCGTAGGTCAGAGACCCAGTACTTC
NA NA TRBJ2-2 TRBV6-5 CASSTSNTGELFF TGTGCCAGCAGTACCTCGAACACCGGGGAGCTGTTTTTT
NA few TRBJ2-7 TRBV20-1 CSARLGPGLLSYEQYF TGCAGTGCTAGGCTGGGTCCAGGGCTTCTCTCCTACGAGCAGTACTTC
TRBD1 once TRBJ1-6 TRBV20-1 CSGRGTGASPLHF TGCAGTGGACGCGGGACAGGGGCTTCACCCCTCCACTTT
TRBD2 many TRBJ2-5 TRBV4-1 CASSPTSGGMETQYF TGCGCCAGCAGCCCGACTAGCGGGGGGATGGAGACCCAGTACTTC
NA once TRBJ1-2 TRBV2 CASRADSFGYTF TGTGCCAGCAGGGCGGACAGTTTTGGCTACACCTTC
TRBD1 NA TRBJ2-2 TRBV29-1 CSVTGVAGELFF TGCAGCGTGACAGGGGTCGCCGGGGAGCTGTTTTTT
NA many TRBJ2-1 TRBV7-8 CASSLAPRTNYNEQFF TGTGCCAGCAGCTTAGCTCCTAGGACAAACTACAATGAGCAGTTCTTC
NA NA TRBJ1-5 TRBV3-1 CASSQEGRPQHF TGTGCCAGCAGCCAAGAGGGAAGACCCCAGCATTTT
TRBD2 NA TRBJ2-5 TRBV14 CASSQGLKETQYF TGTGCCAGCAGCCAGGGACTAAAAGAGACCCAGTACTTC
NA many TRBJ2-5 TRBV5-1 CASSQSNQETQYF TGCGCCAGCAGCCAGTCCAACCAAGAGACCCAGTACTTC
TRBD1 few TRBJ1-2 TRBV7-2 CASNPDRGRDGYTF TGTGCCAGCAACCCTGACAGGGGTCGTGATGGCTACACCTTC
TRBD2 NA TRBJ2-1 TRBV4-3 CASSQDPPTSGGSYNEQFF TGCGCCAGCAGCCAAGACCCCCCCACTAGCGGGGGGTCTTACAATGAGCAGTTCTTC
NA few TRBJ1-2 TRBV7-2 CASSLVSVGEYGYTF TGTGCCAGCAGCTTAGTTTCTGTCGGAGAATATGGCTACACCTTC
NA NA TRBJ2-7 TRBV2 CASSPMVSRAYEQYF TGTGCCAGCAGCCCAATGGTTTCGAGAGCCTACGAGCAGTACTTC
NA NA TRBJ2-1 TRBV7-2 CASSLVGTNNEQFF TGTGCCAGCAGCTTGGTCGGGACAAACAATGAGCAGTTCTTC
TRBD1 many TRBJ2-5 TRBV6-6 CASRAGTGGEETQYF TGTGCCAGCAGAGCCGGGACAGGGGGGGAAGAGACCCAGTACTTC
NA few TRBJ2-3 TRBV9 CASSVGASSSDTQYF TGTGCCAGCAGCGTAGGGGCTAGCAGTTCAGATACGCAGTATTTT
NA many TRBJ2-7 TRBV12-3/TRBV12-4 CASARGTYEQYF TGTGCCAGCGCAAGGGGGACCTACGAGCAGTACTTC
NA NA TRBJ2-5 TRBV27 CASRPYPTREETQYF TGTGCCAGCAGACCTTACCCCACAAGGGAAGAGACCCAGTACTTC
TRBD2 many TRBJ2-7 TRBV5-1 CASSTGGDYEQYF TGCGCCAGCAGTACGGGGGGGGACTACGAGCAGTACTTC
TRBD2 once TRBJ2-2 TRBV12-3/TRBV12-4 CASSPPRRGGSGELFF TGTGCCAGCAGTCCCCCGCGACGCGGGGGGAGCGGGGAGCTGTTTTTT
NA many TRBJ1-2 TRBV27 CASSLQGVGYGYTF TGTGCCAGCAGTTTACAGGGTGTCGGCTATGGCTACACCTTC
TRBD2 many TRBJ2-7 TRBV5-1 CASSRTSGGQYEQYF TGCGCCAGCAGCCGGACTAGCGGGGGCCAATACGAGCAGTACTTC
TRBD1 few TRBJ1-2 TRBV27 CASSARTGPLGGYTF TGTGCCAGCAGTGCCCGGACAGGGCCCCTCGGGGGCTACACCTTC
NA few TRBJ2-3 TRBV7-9 CASSYEISTDTQYF TGTGCCAGCAGTTATGAGATCTCCACAGATACGCAGTATTTT
NA many TRBJ1-6 TRBV28 CASSLGSGQTRSPLHF TGTGCCAGCAGTTTAGGTTCAGGACAAACCCGTTCACCCCTCCACTTT
NA many TRBJ2-5 TRBV6-2/TRBV6-3 CASSWASVLGETQYF TGTGCCAGCAGTTGGGCGTCGGTACTGGGCGAGACCCAGTACTTC
NA NA TRBJ2-7 TRBV6-2/TRBV6-3 CTSSYGVEQYF TGTACCAGCAGTTACGGGGTCGAGCAGTACTTC
TRBD1 NA TRBJ2-7 TRBV18 CASSPPTGQTYEQYF TGTGCCAGCTCACCACCGACGGGACAGACCTACGAGCAGTACTTC
NA NA TRBJ1-6 TRBV12-3/TRBV12-4 CASRAPGRHSPLHF TGTGCCAGCAGGGCCCCGGGACGGCATTCACCCCTCCACTTT
TRBD2 many TRBJ2-7 TRBV28 CASSPSGGISDEQYF TGTGCCAGCAGCCCTAGCGGTGGGATTAGCGACGAGCAGTACTTC
TRBD2 NA TRBJ2-3 TRBV5-1 CASSLGAGLAGGSTDTQYF TGCGCCAGCAGCTTGGGCGCTGGGTTAGCGGGGGGCAGCACAGATACGCAGTATTTT
TRBD2 NA TRBJ2-1 TRBV15 CATSDYGLAEETQFF TGTGCCACCAGCGACTACGGACTAGCTGAAGAGACCCAGTTCTTC
TRBD2 few TRBJ2-1 TRBV27 CASSGGLSYNEQFF TGTGCCAGTAGCGGGGGCCTCTCCTACAATGAGCAGTTCTTC